This TCR beta chain appears in the sequencing data of a study of cytomegalovirus exposure and HLA in healthy donors. Study-level findings and limits: Being productive about 87% or about 30% of the time was typical of most TCR beta V segments in an earlier analysis. Association of around 17,000 TCR beta sequences with HLA alleles was found at 0.05 false discovery rate in a later analysis. A later analysis reportedly found that, within productive TCRs, an Asian-associated ancestry cluster had fewer N-insertions than the mean observed across the roughly 610 donors.

At the time of sampling, donors were nominally healthy, though unrecorded immune exposures were likely. Germline V gene data show CDR1 as SGHDN and CDR2 as FVKESK. Trimming pared 4 bases from V and 7 bases from J, leaving 14 bases between. The CDR3 is made up of 13 amino acids. Details on this clone: Antigen unknown.

PCR primers comprised 60 Vbeta and 13 Jbeta primers. Sequencing used immunoSEQ multiplex PCR; TCRdb keeps in-frame clones, though not all of them. The repertoire holds about 170,000 clones, approximately 70% seen once, with roughly 6.6% in the top ten. This sequence was found in a man aged 35-49 years in good health and CMV-seropositive. The rearrangement links TRBV14 to TRBJ2-7; D possibly corresponds to TRBD2 (5 bases). Material for sequencing was PBMCs. The CDR3 is CASSLRSRGEQYF. CDR3 bases: TGTGCCAGCAGCCTAAGATCCCGGGGTGAGCAGTACTTC.